This TCR beta chain came from a study of cytomegalovirus exposure and HLA in healthy donors. Points from the study as a whole: It was shown in a later analysis that HLA-associated TCR beta chains were more clonally expanded than other, equally common chains. Evidence from a later analysis indicated that most CMV-associated TCR beta chains looked HLA-restricted. As a later analysis showed, a missense DCLRE1C variant was linked to trimming of TCR beta V- and J-genes.

V lost 5 bases, J lost 5 bases, and 5 bases stayed unmatched. This CDR3 is 14 amino acids long. Germline CDR1 LNHDA, CDR2 SQIVND (reference sequence). Primers: 60 Vbeta forward and 13 Jbeta reverse. The protocol was immunoSEQ multiplex PCR, while the TCRdb copy is restricted to in-frame clones and leaves out a portion. In all, the sample yields some 120,000 clones. Of note for this clone: As yet, its antigen is unknown.

The V and J genes are TRBV19 and TRBJ1-4, with 7 bases matching TRBD1. The receptor's source is a man aged 18 to 30 in good health and CMV-seronegative. Specimen: PBMCs. Here the CDR3 reads CASSAGTVNEKLFF. The CDR3 nucleotides are TGTGCCAGTAGTGCCGGGACAGTAAATGAAAAACTGTTTTTT.